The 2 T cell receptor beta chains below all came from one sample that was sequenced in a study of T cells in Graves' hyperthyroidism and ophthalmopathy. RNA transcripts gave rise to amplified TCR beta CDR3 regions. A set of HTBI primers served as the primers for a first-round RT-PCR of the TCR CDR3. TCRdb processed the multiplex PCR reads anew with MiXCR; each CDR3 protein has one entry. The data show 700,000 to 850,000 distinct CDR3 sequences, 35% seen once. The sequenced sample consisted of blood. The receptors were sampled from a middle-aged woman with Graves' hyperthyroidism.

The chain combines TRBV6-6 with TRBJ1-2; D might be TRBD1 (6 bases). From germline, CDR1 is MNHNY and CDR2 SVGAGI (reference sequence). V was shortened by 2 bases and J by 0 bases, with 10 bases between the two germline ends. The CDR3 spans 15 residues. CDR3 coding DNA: TGTGCCAGCAGTTACCGTCGGACAGCTAACTATGGCTACACCTTC. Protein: CASSYRRTANYGYTF.

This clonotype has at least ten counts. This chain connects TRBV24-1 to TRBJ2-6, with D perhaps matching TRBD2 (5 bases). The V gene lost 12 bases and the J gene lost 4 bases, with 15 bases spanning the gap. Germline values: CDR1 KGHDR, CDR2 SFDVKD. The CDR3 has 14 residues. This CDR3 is CAAGEGTGANVLTF. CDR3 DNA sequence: TGTGCCGCCGGCGAGGGAACGGGGGCCAACGTCCTGACTTTC.